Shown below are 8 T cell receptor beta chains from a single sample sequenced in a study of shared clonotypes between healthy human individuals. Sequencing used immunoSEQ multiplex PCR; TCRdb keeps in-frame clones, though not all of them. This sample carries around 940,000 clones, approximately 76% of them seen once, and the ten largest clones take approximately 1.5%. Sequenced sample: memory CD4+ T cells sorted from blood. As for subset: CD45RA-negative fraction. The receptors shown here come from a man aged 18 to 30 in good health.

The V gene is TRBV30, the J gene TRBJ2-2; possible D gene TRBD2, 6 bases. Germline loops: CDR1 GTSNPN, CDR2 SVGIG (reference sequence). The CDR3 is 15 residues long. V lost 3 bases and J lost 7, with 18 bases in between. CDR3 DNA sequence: TGTGCCTGGAGAGAGCGGGCCCTCAAGTACGGGGAGCTGTTTTTT. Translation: CAWRERALKYGELFF.

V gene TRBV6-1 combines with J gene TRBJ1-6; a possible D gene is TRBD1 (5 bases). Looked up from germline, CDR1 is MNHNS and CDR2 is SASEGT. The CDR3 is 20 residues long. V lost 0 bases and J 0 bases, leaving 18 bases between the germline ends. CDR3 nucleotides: TGTGCCAGCAGTGAAGCAGGAGGGGTCCTTGTGAGCTCCTATAATTCACCCCTCCACTTT. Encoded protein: CASSEAGGVLVSSYNSPLHF.

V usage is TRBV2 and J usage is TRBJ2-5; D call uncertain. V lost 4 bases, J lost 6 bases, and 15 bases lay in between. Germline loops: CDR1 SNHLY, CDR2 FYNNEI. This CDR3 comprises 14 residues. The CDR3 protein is CASSVGPSMKTQYF. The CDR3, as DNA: TGTGCCAGCAGTGTGGGTCCCAGTATGAAGACCCAGTACTTC. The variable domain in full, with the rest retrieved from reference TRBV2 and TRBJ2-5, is EPEVTQTPSHQVTQMGQEVILRCVPISNHLYFYWYRQILGQKVEFLVSFYNNEISEKSEIFDDQFSVERPDGSNFTLKIRSTKLEDSAMYFCASSVGPSMKTQYFGPGTRLLVL.

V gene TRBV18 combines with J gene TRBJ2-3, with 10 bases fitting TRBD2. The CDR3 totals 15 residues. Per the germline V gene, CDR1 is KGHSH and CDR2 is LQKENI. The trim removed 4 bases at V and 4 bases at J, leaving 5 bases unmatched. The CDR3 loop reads CASSHRTSGADTQYF. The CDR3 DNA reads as TGTGCCAGCTCACACCGGACTAGCGGAGCAGATACGCAGTATTTT.

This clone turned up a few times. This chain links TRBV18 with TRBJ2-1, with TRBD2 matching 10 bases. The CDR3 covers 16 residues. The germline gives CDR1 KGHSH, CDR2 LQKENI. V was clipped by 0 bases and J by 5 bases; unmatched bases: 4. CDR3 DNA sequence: TGTGCCAGCTCACCACCAACTAGCGGGACTAACAATGAGCAGTTCTTC. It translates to CASSPPTSGTNNEQFF.

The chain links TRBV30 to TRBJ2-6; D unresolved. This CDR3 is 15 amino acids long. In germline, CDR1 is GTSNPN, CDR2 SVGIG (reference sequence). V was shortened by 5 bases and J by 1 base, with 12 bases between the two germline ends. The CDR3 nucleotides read TGTGCCTGGTTTGGAGTGGAATCTGGGGCCAACGTCCTGACTTTC. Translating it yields CAWFGVESGANVLTF.

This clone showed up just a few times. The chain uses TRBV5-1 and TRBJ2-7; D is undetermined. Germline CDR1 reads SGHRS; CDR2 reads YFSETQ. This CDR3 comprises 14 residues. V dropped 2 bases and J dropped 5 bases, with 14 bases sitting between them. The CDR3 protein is CASSFGLERHEQYF. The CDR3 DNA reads TGCGCCAGCAGCTTCGGGCTGGAGCGCCACGAGCAGTACTTC. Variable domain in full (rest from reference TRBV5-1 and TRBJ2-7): KAGVTQTPRYLIKTRGQQVTLSCSPISGHRSVSWYQQTPGQGLQFLFEYFSETQRNKGNFPGRFSGRQFSNSRSEMNVSTLELGDSALYLCASSFGLERHEQYFGPGTRLTVT.

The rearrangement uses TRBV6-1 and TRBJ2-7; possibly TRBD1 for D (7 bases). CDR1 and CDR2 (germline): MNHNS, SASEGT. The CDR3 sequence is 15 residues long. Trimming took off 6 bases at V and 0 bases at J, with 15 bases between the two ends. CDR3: CASRNQGGGSYEQYF. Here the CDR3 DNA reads TGTGCCAGCAGGAACCAGGGGGGCGGCTCCTACGAGCAGTACTTC.